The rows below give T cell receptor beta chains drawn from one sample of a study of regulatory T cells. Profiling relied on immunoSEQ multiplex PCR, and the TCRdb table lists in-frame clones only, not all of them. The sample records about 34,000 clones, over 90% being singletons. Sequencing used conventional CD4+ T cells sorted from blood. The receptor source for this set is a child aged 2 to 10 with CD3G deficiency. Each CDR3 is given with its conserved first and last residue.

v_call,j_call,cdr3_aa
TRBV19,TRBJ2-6,CASMWIAGANVLTF
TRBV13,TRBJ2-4,CASSLGAGGPKNIQYF
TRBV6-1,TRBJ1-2,CASNTAPYGYTF
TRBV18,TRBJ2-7,CASSPDRRGEQYF
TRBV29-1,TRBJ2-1,CSASGTSGRVGINNEQFF
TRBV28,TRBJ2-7,CASSPGGTHSYEQYF
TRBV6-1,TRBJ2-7,CASSRESRGEQYF
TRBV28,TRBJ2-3,CASSNGGLRTDTQYF
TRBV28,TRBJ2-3,CASTSQGVTDTQYF
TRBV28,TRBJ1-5,CASSFPDQPQHF
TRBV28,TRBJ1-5,CASSKSWGGNQPQHF
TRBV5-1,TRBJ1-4,CASSLGSTGLQATNEKLFF
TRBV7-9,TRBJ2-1,CASGSSYNEQFF
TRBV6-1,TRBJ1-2,CASRHEVYTF
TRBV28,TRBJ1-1,CASSLQGRVNTEAFF
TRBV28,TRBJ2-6,CASSLAGANVLTF
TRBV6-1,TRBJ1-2,CASQRTVIGYGYTF
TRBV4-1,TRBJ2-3,CASSQSAGGSTDTQYF
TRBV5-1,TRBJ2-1,CASSLGGFSYNEQFF
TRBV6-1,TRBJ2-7,CASSWQRSYEQYF
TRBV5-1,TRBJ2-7,CASSSGLDAAEQYF
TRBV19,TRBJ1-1,CASSIDLRTEAFF
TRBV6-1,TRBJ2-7,CASGVQPSYEQYF
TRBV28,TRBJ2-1,CASSPAGHSSAQFF
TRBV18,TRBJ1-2,CASSLDLANYGYTF
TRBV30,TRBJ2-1,CAWSSGQGYNEQFF
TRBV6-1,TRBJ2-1,CASRPGLGNEQFF
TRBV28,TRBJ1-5,CASSLIAGNQPQHF
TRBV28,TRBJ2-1,CASSSLPGLGNEQFF
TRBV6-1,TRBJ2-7,CASSRGVVYEQYF
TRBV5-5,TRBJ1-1,CASSFGSGRNTEAFF
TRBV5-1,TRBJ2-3,CASSLDGSGGTDTQYF
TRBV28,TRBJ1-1,CASSVQGARTEAFF
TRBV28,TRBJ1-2,CASSSGPTAGYTF
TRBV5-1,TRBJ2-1,CASSFGTSGRDEQFF
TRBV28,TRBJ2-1,CASSLSHTNEQFF
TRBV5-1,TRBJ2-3,CASSSGTRRHF
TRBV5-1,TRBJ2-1,CASSLGLAGGEQFF
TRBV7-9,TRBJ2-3,CASSPTESTDTQYF
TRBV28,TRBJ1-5,CASSLYLQPQHF
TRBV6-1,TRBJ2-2,CASRLAVNTGELFF
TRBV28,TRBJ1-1,CASSFKVGNYHTEAFF
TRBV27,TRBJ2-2,CASSSRTGGGTGELFF
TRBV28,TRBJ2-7,CASSSPGSGRAHEQYF
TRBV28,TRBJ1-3,CASSLSSGNTIYF
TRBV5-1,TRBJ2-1,CASSLGLAGRYNEQFF